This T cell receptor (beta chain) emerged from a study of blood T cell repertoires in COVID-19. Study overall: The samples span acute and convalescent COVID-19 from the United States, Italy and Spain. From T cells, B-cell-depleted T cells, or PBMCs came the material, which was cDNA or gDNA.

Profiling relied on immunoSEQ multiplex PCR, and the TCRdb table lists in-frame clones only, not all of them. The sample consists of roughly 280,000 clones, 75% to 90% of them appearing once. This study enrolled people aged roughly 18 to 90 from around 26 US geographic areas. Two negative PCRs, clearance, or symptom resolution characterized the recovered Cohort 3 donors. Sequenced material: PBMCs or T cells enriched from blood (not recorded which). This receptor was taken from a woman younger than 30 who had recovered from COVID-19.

The CDR3 sequence is CASSYGQRTDTQYF. CDR3 sequence (DNA): TGTGCCAGCAGCTATGGACAACGCACAGATACGCAGTATTTT. This chain uses TRBV5-6 with TRBJ2-3, with D maybe TRBD1 (5 bases). V was shortened by 3 bases and J by 1 base, with 9 bases between the two germline ends. The CDR3 spans 14 residues. Germline CDR1 reads SGHDT; CDR2 reads YYEEEE.